The 12 T cell receptor beta chains listed next were all sequenced from one sample in a study of T cells in narcolepsy. The repertoire was sequenced with immunoSEQ multiplex PCR; TCRdb's copy has only in-frame clones and lacks some. The table shows some 16,000 clones, with roughly two thirds occurring only once. Sequenced material: CD45RA- memory CD8+ T cells from PBMCs. The receptors come from a human donor with narcolepsy.

The chain recombines TRBV7-2 with TRBJ2-7; 12 bases are shared with TRBD2. The CDR3 runs to 18 residues. Germline V gives CDR1 SGHTA, CDR2 FQGNSA. J was trimmed by 6 bases and V by 3 bases; bases with no gene match: 15. In nucleotides, the CDR3 is TGTGCCAGCAGCTTGGGACTAGCGGGTGAAAGACTGAGAACCGAGCAGTACTTC. Amino acid sequence: CASSLGLAGERLRTEQYF.

The chain joins TRBV5-5 to TRBJ1-1; D ambiguous. The CDR3 is made up of 13 amino acids. CDR1 is SGHKS, CDR2 YYEKEE, per germline (reference sequence). Deletions cut 0 bases from V and 3 bases from J, with 6 bases between. As DNA, the CDR3 is TGTGCCAGCAGCTTGGCCGGAGACACTGAAGCTTTCTTT. Encoded protein: CASSLAGDTEAFF.

The chain is built from TRBV4-1 and TRBJ2-5, with D perhaps matching TRBD1 or TRBD2 (5 bases each). Germline V gene data show CDR1 as MGHRA and CDR2 as YSYEKL. This CDR3 is built from 16 residues. Trimming removed 5 bases at V and 4 bases at J, with 20 bases between. Here the CDR3 DNA reads TGCGCCAGCAGCTCGGCCGGGACCTCCCAGGGAGAGACCCAGTACTTC. It translates to CASSSAGTSQGETQYF.

The CDR3 is CASSQGLAEKDTQYF. In DNA form, the CDR3 reads TGCGCCAGCAGCCAAGGACTAGCGGAGAAAGATACGCAGTATTTT. The V gene is TRBV4-1, the J gene TRBJ2-3, with TRBD2 identical over 9 bases. With V trimmed by 1 base and J by 5 bases, 4 bases remained unmatched. This CDR3 has 15 amino acids. Germline-derived CDR1 and CDR2 are MGHRA and YSYEKL.

V gene TRBV7-9 combines with J gene TRBJ2-2; 9 positions agree with TRBD1. V dropped 6 bases and J dropped 4; count of bases not matched to a gene: 6. This CDR3 has 15 residues. CDR1 is SEHNR, CDR2 FQNEAQ, per germline (reference sequence). CDR3: CASRPPGQGTGELFF. CDR3 nucleotide sequence: TGTGCCAGCAGACCTCCGGGACAGGGCACCGGGGAGCTGTTTTTT.

The chain has TRBV9 and TRBJ2-1; 8 nucleotides align to TRBD1. Trimming took 4 bases from V and 8 from J; bases not matched to a gene: 8. The CDR3 loop spans 14 amino acids. CDR1 and CDR2 (germline): SGDLS, YYNGEE. In DNA, the CDR3 is TGTGCCAGCAGCCACCAGGGGGCCTTTGATGAGCAGTTCTTC. This gives the protein CASSHQGAFDEQFF.

The chain is built from TRBV5-6 and TRBJ2-3, with 7 bases identical to TRBD2. Unmatched junction bases numbered 4, after V lost 0 bases and J lost 6 bases. Germline CDR1 is SGHDT and CDR2 is YYEEEE. The CDR3 extends over 14 amino acids. This chain's CDR3 is CASSLGISGDTQYF. As DNA, the CDR3 is TGTGCCAGCAGCTTGGGAATTAGCGGGGATACGCAGTATTTT. The full variable domain, with the rest looked up from reference TRBV5-6 and TRBJ2-3, is DAGVTQSPTHLIKTRGQQVTLRCSPKSGHDTVSWYQQALGQGPQFIFQYYEEEERQRGNFPDRFSGHQFPNYSSELNVNALLLGDSALYLCASSLGISGDTQYFGPGTRLTVL.

This sequence joins TRBV5-4 and TRBJ2-1; 11 bases are shared with TRBD1. Germline V lookup: CDR1 SGHNT, CDR2 YYREEE (reference sequence). Losses at the gene ends were 4 bases for V and 8 bases for J; bases not matched to a gene: 8. This CDR3 has 15 residues. As DNA, the CDR3 is TGTGCCAGCAGCCCCGGACAGGGGGCAGGTTATGAGCAGTTCTTC. This codes for CASSPGQGAGYEQFF.

V and J are TRBV6-5 and TRBJ1-2, with D possibly matching TRBD1 (6 bases). Trimming removed 6 bases at V and 2 bases at J, with 10 bases between. The CDR3 extends over 13 amino acids. From germline, CDR1 is MNHEY and CDR2 SVGAGI. CDR3 in amino acids: CASSLTGNYGYTF. In DNA, the CDR3 is TGTGCCAGCAGCCTAACAGGGAACTATGGCTACACCTTC.

The chain links TRBV27 to TRBJ2-7; D is unclear. Germline V gene data show CDR1 as MNHEY and CDR2 as SMNVEV (reference sequence). This CDR3 comprises 14 residues. V lost 2 bases to trimming and J lost 2 bases, with 10 bases between them. The CDR3 is CASSLTPAAYEQYF. The CDR3 DNA is TGTGCCAGCAGTTTAACCCCGGCAGCCTACGAGCAGTACTTC.

V and J are TRBV5-1 and TRBJ1-1, with 9 positions matching TRBD1. Trimming cost V 6 bases and J 11 bases; bases outside gene matches: 8. This CDR3 is 12 amino acids long. Per the germline V gene, CDR1 is SGHRS and CDR2 is YFSETQ. The DNA of the CDR3 is TGCGCCAGCAATACCGGGACAGGGCCGGCTTTCTTT. It codes for CASNTGTGPAFF. The variable domain in full, with the rest retrieved from reference TRBV5-1 and TRBJ1-1, is KAGVTQTPRYLIKTRGQQVTLSCSPISGHRSVSWYQQTPGQGLQFLFEYFSETQRNKGNFPGRFSGRQFSNSRSEMNVSTLELGDSALYLCASNTGTGPAFFGQGTRLTVV.

The chain combines TRBV5-1 with TRBJ2-5, with TRBD2 identical over 9 bases. The V segment lost 3 bases and the J segment 1 base; nucleotides outside the gene matches: 10. The CDR3 runs 17 residues. Germline-derived CDR1 and CDR2 are SGHRS and YFSETQ. CDR3 in amino acids: CASSWRLAELPQETQYF. The CDR3, as DNA: TGCGCCAGCAGCTGGAGACTAGCGGAACTCCCCCAAGAGACCCAGTACTTC.